Described below is a single T cell receptor (beta chain) sequence and its context. Its matching antigen is unknown. Next came a second PCR, run for about 7 to 12 cycles, which used a sample-barcoded 5' primer along with a J-beta primer mix. TCRdb called the 5' RACE reads again in MiXCR, with one record for every CDR3 protein. The sample holds some 730,000 distinct CDR3 sequences, 20% to 25% seen once. The sample originates from a study of blood T cells in healthy people across ages. General study findings and limits: Shifts in expanded clonotypes may have been confounded by donor CMV status, which was unknown. Donors of long life had a larger count of naive CD4+ cells and greater diversity than aged donors.

The extraction recovered at least 5.5 micrograms of total RNA per sample. Germline loops: CDR1 SGHRS, CDR2 YFSETQ. With V trimmed by 1 base and J by 3 bases, 11 bases remained unmatched. This CDR3 contains 17 residues. The material sequenced was blood. This receptor was taken from a man in his 70s in good health. This chain connects TRBV5-1 to TRBJ1-2, with TRBD1 matching over 8 bases. CDR3 sequence reads: CASSLTGTGGADYGYTF. Written as DNA, the CDR3 is TGCGCCAGCAGCTTGACCGGGACAGGTGGTGCAGACTATGGCTACACCTTC. Full variable domain (remainder filled in from reference TRBV5-1 and TRBJ1-2): KAGVTQTPRYLIKTRGQQVTLSCSPISGHRSVSWYQQTPGQGLQFLFEYFSETQRNKGNFPGRFSGRQFSNSRSEMNVSTLELGDSALYLCASSLTGTGGADYGYTFGSGTRLTVV.